Listed below are T cell receptor beta chains from one sample, sequenced in a study of T cell responses to AZD1222 COVID-19 vaccine. Here immunoSEQ multiplex PCR was the method, and the copy in TCRdb shows in-frame clones only, minus some. The sample lists 110,000 or so clones, 80% to 90% occurring once. Sequenced material: peripheral blood, taken on day 0 of AZD1222 vaccination. The receptor set was obtained from an adult in good health. Both conserved end residues are part of each CDR3. The D gene is left open where the match is weak. Clone size, where shown, is once, few, many, or a class for clones that have expanded.

V gene: TRBV9
J gene: TRBJ2-1
D gene: TRBD2
clone size: .
CDR3 protein: CASSEGGLAGINEQFF
CDR3 DNA: TGTGCCAGCAGCGAGGGGGGACTAGCGGGAATCAATGAGCAGTTCTTC

V gene: TRBV30
J gene: TRBJ1-5
D gene: .
clone size: .
CDR3 protein: CAWSEGEGNQPQHF
CDR3 DNA: TGTGCCTGGAGTGAGGGGGAAGGGAATCAGCCCCAGCATTTT

V gene: TRBV30
J gene: TRBJ2-5
D gene: .
clone size: .
CDR3 protein: CAWSVPGTQYF
CDR3 DNA: TGTGCCTGGAGTGTACCAGGGACCCAGTACTTC

V gene: TRBV6-5
J gene: TRBJ1-5
D gene: TRBD1
clone size: .
CDR3 protein: CASSPTGTGHQPQHF
CDR3 DNA: TGTGCCAGCAGCCCGACCGGGACAGGGCATCAGCCCCAGCATTTT

V gene: TRBV5-1
J gene: TRBJ1-4
D gene: .
clone size: .
CDR3 protein: CASSLWSGEKLFF
CDR3 DNA: TGCGCCAGCAGCTTGTGGTCCGGTGAAAAACTGTTTTTT

V gene: TRBV11-2
J gene: TRBJ2-3
D gene: TRBD1
clone size: .
CDR3 protein: CASSLRRDRNTDTQYF
CDR3 DNA: TGTGCCAGCAGCTTAAGGCGGGACAGGAACACAGATACGCAGTATTTT

V gene: TRBV18
J gene: TRBJ2-3
D gene: .
clone size: once
CDR3 protein: CASSSAEADTQYF
CDR3 DNA: TGTGCCAGCTCGTCCGCCGAGGCAGATACGCAGTATTTT

V gene: TRBV21-1
J gene: TRBJ2-2
D gene: .
clone size: .
CDR3 protein: CASSKVVEYWGVGELFF
CDR3 DNA: TGTGCCAGCAGCAAAGTCGTCGAGTATTGGGGAGTCGGGGAGCTGTTTTTT

V gene: TRBV7-9
J gene: TRBJ2-1
D gene: .
clone size: .
CDR3 protein: CASSSPGDRKIDEQFF
CDR3 DNA: TGTGCCAGCAGCTCCCCGGGAGATCGAAAGATCGATGAGCAGTTCTTC

V gene: TRBV28
J gene: TRBJ1-2
D gene: .
clone size: few
CDR3 protein: CASSLGTLFYGYTF
CDR3 DNA: TGTGCCAGCAGTTTAGGGACACTTTTCTATGGCTACACCTTC

V gene: TRBV7-8
J gene: TRBJ2-1
D gene: .
clone size: .
CDR3 protein: CASSRVSGSYNEQFF
CDR3 DNA: TGTGCCAGCAGCCGCGTCTCGGGATCATACAATGAGCAGTTCTTC

V gene: TRBV15
J gene: TRBJ1-1
D gene: .
clone size: .
CDR3 protein: CATSREDSLNTEAFF
CDR3 DNA: TGTGCCACCAGCAGAGAGGACAGCCTGAACACTGAAGCTTTCTTT

V gene: TRBV7-9
J gene: TRBJ2-5
D gene: TRBD1
clone size: .
CDR3 protein: CASSLPGTGVVWEKETQYF
CDR3 DNA: TGTGCCAGCAGCCTACCCGGGACAGGGGTTGTTTGGGAGAAAGAGACCCAGTACTTC

V gene: TRBV28
J gene: TRBJ1-5
D gene: .
clone size: once
CDR3 protein: CASSLSQGRQPQHF
CDR3 DNA: TGTGCCAGCAGTTTGTCACAGGGAAGACAGCCCCAGCATTTT

V gene: TRBV15
J gene: TRBJ1-1
D gene: .
clone size: .
CDR3 protein: CATSRGTGRNTEAFF
CDR3 DNA: TGTGCCACCAGCAGAGGTACAGGACGGAACACTGAAGCTTTCTTT

V gene: TRBV5-4
J gene: TRBJ1-1
D gene: .
clone size: once
CDR3 protein: CASSLERGTEAFF
CDR3 DNA: TGTGCCAGCAGCTTGGAACGGGGCACTGAAGCTTTCTTT

V gene: TRBV4-2
J gene: TRBJ1-2
D gene: TRBD1
clone size: .
CDR3 protein: CASSRRNPGQGAGYTF
CDR3 DNA: TGTGCCAGCAGCCGCCGGAACCCGGGACAGGGGGCTGGCTACACCTTC

V gene: TRBV7-6
J gene: TRBJ2-7
D gene: .
clone size: .
CDR3 protein: CASSLAGDNYEQYF
CDR3 DNA: TGTGCCAGCAGCTTAGCAGGGGACAACTACGAGCAGTACTTC

V gene: TRBV6-5
J gene: TRBJ2-1
D gene: .
clone size: few
CDR3 protein: CASSYRRGQNEQFF
CDR3 DNA: TGTGCCAGCAGTTACAGACGGGGGCAAAATGAGCAGTTCTTC

V gene: TRBV10-3
J gene: TRBJ1-3
D gene: .
clone size: .
CDR3 protein: CAIRTQWVSGNTIYF
CDR3 DNA: TGTGCCATCAGAACCCAGTGGGTCTCTGGAAACACCATATATTTT

V gene: TRBV19
J gene: TRBJ1-1
D gene: .
clone size: .
CDR3 protein: CASSIWAGFTEAFF
CDR3 DNA: TGTGCCAGTAGTATTTGGGCGGGGTTCACTGAAGCTTTCTTT

V gene: TRBV19
J gene: TRBJ1-3
D gene: .
clone size: once
CDR3 protein: CASAFGDLRTSGNTIYF
CDR3 DNA: TGTGCCAGTGCCTTCGGGGACTTGAGGACCTCTGGAAACACCATATATTTT

V gene: TRBV19
J gene: TRBJ2-6
D gene: .
clone size: .
CDR3 protein: CASQNSNSGANVLTF
CDR3 DNA: TGTGCCAGTCAGAACTCAAACTCTGGGGCCAACGTCCTGACTTTC

V gene: TRBV6-4
J gene: TRBJ2-6
D gene: TRBD1
clone size: .
CDR3 protein: CASRTGPKGGANVLTF
CDR3 DNA: TGTGCCAGCAGGACAGGGCCTAAAGGTGGGGCCAACGTCCTGACTTTC

V gene: TRBV7-2
J gene: TRBJ2-7
D gene: TRBD2
clone size: .
CDR3 protein: CASRDRHIAGGSSYEQYF
CDR3 DNA: TGTGCCAGCAGGGATCGACACATAGCGGGAGGGAGCTCCTACGAGCAGTACTTC

V gene: TRBV5-1
J gene: TRBJ2-3
D gene: .
clone size: .
CDR3 protein: CASRGTSRTTDTQYF
CDR3 DNA: TGCGCCAGCAGGGGAACTAGCAGAACCACAGATACGCAGTATTTT

V gene: TRBV24-1
J gene: TRBJ2-3
D gene: .
clone size: .
CDR3 protein: CATSDPGAADTQYF
CDR3 DNA: TGTGCCACCAGTGACCCGGGGGCTGCGGATACGCAGTATTTT

V gene: TRBV24-1
J gene: TRBJ2-2
D gene: TRBD2
clone size: .
CDR3 protein: CATSRTSVTTGELFF
CDR3 DNA: TGTGCCACCAGTCGCACTAGCGTTACTACCGGGGAGCTGTTTTTT

V gene: TRBV7-3
J gene: TRBJ2-7
D gene: TRBD2
clone size: .
CDR3 protein: CASSLGTRYEQYF
CDR3 DNA: TGTGCCAGCAGCTTAGGGACTAGATACGAGCAGTACTTC

V gene: TRBV6-2/TRBV6-3
J gene: TRBJ2-2
D gene: TRBD2
clone size: .
CDR3 protein: CASSLGGAAGELFF
CDR3 DNA: TGTGCCAGCAGCCTCGGGGGGGCGGCCGGGGAGCTGTTTTTT

V gene: TRBV7-3
J gene: TRBJ1-3
D gene: .
clone size: .
CDR3 protein: CASSPSMGNTIYF
CDR3 DNA: TGTGCCAGCAGCCCGTCTATGGGAAACACCATATATTTT

V gene: TRBV30
J gene: TRBJ2-7
D gene: TRBD1
clone size: .
CDR3 protein: CAWNPTGLEQYF
CDR3 DNA: TGTGCCTGGAACCCGACAGGGCTCGAGCAGTACTTC

V gene: TRBV18
J gene: TRBJ1-6
D gene: .
clone size: .
CDR3 protein: CASSDLLVGFSSPLHF
CDR3 DNA: TGTGCCAGCTCAGACCTACTTGTAGGGTTTTCTTCACCCCTCCACTTT

V gene: TRBV7-3
J gene: TRBJ2-5
D gene: .
clone size: few
CDR3 protein: CASSLAGGETQYF
CDR3 DNA: TGTGCCAGCAGCCTTGCTGGTGGTGAGACCCAGTACTTC

V gene: TRBV6-4
J gene: TRBJ1-3
D gene: .
clone size: .
CDR3 protein: CASSRFYPKGNTIYF
CDR3 DNA: TGTGCCAGCAGCCGATTTTACCCGAAGGGAAACACCATATATTTT

V gene: TRBV9
J gene: TRBJ1-6
D gene: TRBD1
clone size: .
CDR3 protein: CASSPGGRAGGSPLHF
CDR3 DNA: TGTGCCAGCAGCCCAGGGGGGAGGGCGGGCGGATCACCCCTCCACTTT

V gene: TRBV29-1
J gene: TRBJ2-5
D gene: .
clone size: .
CDR3 protein: CSVFSRGETQYF
CDR3 DNA: TGCAGCGTTTTCAGCAGGGGAGAGACCCAGTACTTC

V gene: TRBV6-4
J gene: TRBJ1-1
D gene: .
clone size: once
CDR3 protein: CASLGDAGDTEAFF
CDR3 DNA: TGTGCCAGCCTGGGGGACGCGGGAGACACTGAAGCTTTCTTT

V gene: TRBV4-3
J gene: TRBJ2-7
D gene: .
clone size: .
CDR3 protein: CASSQDPGPYEQYF
CDR3 DNA: TGCGCCAGCAGCCAAGATCCAGGACCCTACGAGCAGTACTTC

V gene: TRBV12-3/TRBV12-4
J gene: TRBJ2-3
D gene: .
clone size: .
CDR3 protein: CASSLEGDTQYF
CDR3 DNA: TGTGCCAGCAGTTTGGAGGGAGATACGCAGTATTTT

V gene: TRBV7-2
J gene: TRBJ1-1
D gene: .
clone size: .
CDR3 protein: CASSPGPVGATEAFF
CDR3 DNA: TGTGCCAGCAGCCCAGGGCCGGTGGGGGCCACTGAAGCTTTCTTT

V gene: TRBV12-3/TRBV12-4
J gene: TRBJ1-1
D gene: .
clone size: .
CDR3 protein: CASSLIANTEAFF
CDR3 DNA: TGTGCCAGCAGTTTAATTGCGAACACTGAAGCTTTCTTT

V gene: TRBV5-1
J gene: TRBJ2-1
D gene: TRBD2
clone size: once
CDR3 protein: CASSSGTSVYNEQFF
CDR3 DNA: TGCGCCAGCAGCTCCGGGACTAGCGTCTACAATGAGCAGTTCTTC